This TCR beta chain was found in a study of PD-1 blockade in classical Hodgkin lymphoma. Regarding the study as a whole: The study reported lower baseline TCR diversity in newly diagnosed patients than in healthy donors. At C4D1, TCR diversity had climbed significantly for CD4+ cells, though not for CD8+ cells.

Clones were read by immunoSEQ multiplex PCR, and TCRdb kept only the in-frame ones, dropping some. This repertoire shows roughly 100,000 clones, over 75% found once; its top ten account for over 7.5%. Indicated time point: cycle 4 day 1 (C4D1), after five to seven weeks of nivolumab. Every patient experienced relapse after autologous stem cell transplantation, and brentuximab vedotin exposure varied. About this clone: Its antigen is unidentified.

This TCR was recovered from a human donor with classical Hodgkin lymphoma. The source was peripheral blood mononuclear cells (PBMCs), collected before the fourth cycle of nivolumab.

The DNA for the CDR3 is TGTGCCAGCAGCTTGAACCGTGACACTGAAGCTTTCTTT. The encoded protein is CASSLNRDTEAFF. This rearrangement joins TRBV5-4 to TRBJ1-1; D uncertain. Trimming cost V 1 base and J 3 bases, with 7 bases left between them. The CDR3 has 13 residues. CDR1 is SGHNT, CDR2 YYREEE, per germline (reference sequence).